Below are 25 T cell receptor beta chains sequenced from a single sample in a study of cytomegalovirus exposure and HLA in healthy donors. The PCR made use of 60 Vbeta and 13 Jbeta primers. Clones were read by immunoSEQ multiplex PCR, and TCRdb kept only the in-frame ones, dropping some. The profile covers approximately 210,000 clones, with 70% to 80% appearing a single time and around 1.6% taken by the ten largest. Sequencing was carried out using PBMCs. Receptor source: a girl aged 5-17 years in good health and CMV-seropositive.

V and J are TRBV29-1 and TRBJ2-5; the D gene is possibly TRBD2 (7 bases). V was pared by 0 bases and J by 4 bases, with 15 bases between. The CDR3 is 15 amino acids. Germline V lookup: CDR1 SQVTM, CDR2 ANQGSEA. The CDR3 DNA is TGCAGCGTTGAAGATCCGAGGGGGGGGGTAGAGACCCAGTACTTC. This gives the protein CSVEDPRGGVETQYF.

This sequence joins TRBV5-6 and TRBJ2-7; maybe TRBD2 (6 bases). The CDR3 extends over 14 amino acids. V was shortened by 2 bases and J by 3 bases, with 12 bases between the two germline ends. Germline CDR1 SGHDT, CDR2 YYEEEE. CDR3 nucleotides: TGTGCCAGCAGCTTAACCAGGGAGGTCTACGAGCAGTACTTC. The encoded protein is CASSLTREVYEQYF.

The chain is built from TRBV30 and TRBJ2-3; D is perhaps TRBD1 (5 bases). The V end was cut by 0 bases, the J end by 3 bases, with 7 bases between. Germline V gene sequence: CDR1 GTSNPN, CDR2 SVGIG (reference sequence). CDR3 length: 13 residues. The CDR3 DNA follows: TGTGCCTGGAGTGTACCAGGGACAGATACGCAGTATTTT. Amino acids: CAWSVPGTDTQYF.

V usage is TRBV23-1 and J usage is TRBJ2-5; D perhaps matches TRBD1 (6 bases). TRBV23-1 falls under the ORF class, with uncertain function. V lost 8 bases to trimming and J lost 0 bases, with 16 bases between them. This CDR3 spans 15 amino acids. This CDR3 reads CASGPKGQYQETQYF. CDR3 DNA: TGCGCCAGCGGACCTAAAGGACAGTACCAAGAGACCCAGTACTTC.

The V call is TRBV10-1, the J call TRBJ2-1, with 8 bases aligning to TRBD2. Unmatched junction bases numbered 12, after V lost 2 bases and J lost 15 bases. Germline V gene sequence: CDR1 WNHNN, CDR2 SYGVQD (reference sequence). The CDR3 consists of 14 residues. CDR3 bases: TGCGCCAGCAGTGAGGTACAGCGCGGGGGGCCCCTGTTCTTC. As protein: CASSEVQRGGPLFF.

V and J are TRBV28 and TRBJ1-4; possible D gene TRBD1, 5 bases. This CDR3 is 13 amino acids long. The V and J ends lost 5 bases and 8 bases respectively, with 12 bases between them. CDR1 and CDR2 (germline): MDHEN, SYDVKM. The CDR3 spells CASSTTSGEKLFF. DNA of the CDR3: TGTGCCAGCAGTACGACTTCAGGGGAAAAACTGTTTTTT.

V is TRBV19 and J is TRBJ2-7, with TRBD1 matching 7 bases. This CDR3 is 15 amino acids long. Germline trimming cut 5 bases from V and 2 bases from J; bases unmatched to any gene: 9. CDR1 LNHDA and CDR2 SQIVND come from the germline V gene (reference sequence). The DNA for the CDR3 is TGTGCCAGTAGTCTCCGGGACAGTGGGACCTACGAGCAGTACTTC. The encoded protein is CASSLRDSGTYEQYF.

V is TRBV6-6 and J is TRBJ1-4; TRBD1 aligns across 7 bases. The CDR3 is made up of 16 amino acids. The V gene end was trimmed by 7 bases and the J gene end by 5 bases; junction bases not matched to a gene: 13. Germline CDR1 and CDR2: MNHNY and SVGAGI (reference sequence). CDR3 loop: CASTKRAAGGNEKLFF. CDR3 nucleotide sequence: TGTGCCAGCACTAAAAGGGCAGCAGGGGGGAATGAAAAACTGTTTTTT.

The chain recombines TRBV30 with TRBJ2-7; 7 nucleotides agree with TRBD1. The CDR3 has 15 amino acids. The germline CDR1 and CDR2 sequences are GTSNPN and SVGIG (reference sequence). V lost 1 base and J lost 3; bases outside the gene matches: 9. In DNA form, the CDR3 reads TGTGCCTGGAGTGATCAGACAGGGTGGGGCTACGAGCAGTACTTC. Protein sequence: CAWSDQTGWGYEQYF. Supplemented by reference TRBV30 and TRBJ2-7, the full variable domain reads SQTIHQWPATLVQPVGSPLSLECTVEGTSNPNLYWYRQAAGRGLQLLFYSVGIGQISSEVPQNLSASRPQDRQFILSSKKLLLSDSGFYLCAWSDQTGWGYEQYFGPGTRLTVT.

J is TRBJ1-5 and V is TRBV4-1; 7 positions match TRBD1. V lost 0 bases and J lost 6; bases outside the gene matches: 8. The germline CDR1 and CDR2 sequences are MGHRA and YSYEKL. The CDR3 spans 16 residues. The CDR3 coding sequence is TGCGCCAGCAGCCAAGAAGGCAGGGGGATCAGTCAGCCCCAGCATTTT. It encodes CASSQEGRGISQPQHF.

This chain joins TRBV2 and TRBJ2-4; 16 nucleotides align to TRBD2. The CDR3 is made up of 16 amino acids. CDR1 is SNHLY, CDR2 FYNNEI, per germline. Trimming cost V 8 bases and J 9 bases; bases outside gene matches: 10. CDR3 bases: TGTGCCAGCGAATCCGGGACTAGCGGGGGGGCAGGCATTCAGTACTTC. This sequence encodes CASESGTSGGAGIQYF. Looking up the rest from reference TRBV2 and TRBJ2-4 gives the full variable domain: EPEVTQTPSHQVTQMGQEVILRCVPISNHLYFYWYRQILGQKVEFLVSFYNNEISEKSEIFDDQFSVERPDGSNFTLKIRSTKLEDSAMYFCASESGTSGGAGIQYFGAGTRLSVL.

V gene TRBV7-9 combines with J gene TRBJ2-7, with D tentatively TRBD1 (6 bases). V lost 5 bases, J lost 5 bases, and 22 bases lay in between. From germline, CDR1 is SEHNR and CDR2 FQNEAQ (reference sequence). The CDR3 covers 16 residues. CDR3 nucleotides: TGTGCCAGCAGCGTGGGACGACAGGTTGTAAGGGACGAGCAGTACTTC. As protein: CASSVGRQVVRDEQYF.

This chain joins TRBV25-1 and TRBJ2-3; D gene unclear. The V gene lost 0 bases and the J gene lost 2 bases, with 6 bases spanning the gap. Germline CDR1 reads MGHDK; CDR2 reads SYGVNS. This CDR3 comprises 14 residues. CDR3 in amino acids: CASSEYFLTDTQYF. The CDR3 nucleotides are TGTGCCAGCAGTGAATATTTTCTCACAGATACGCAGTATTTT.

The V gene is TRBV28, the J gene TRBJ1-1; D call uncertain. The V gene lost 7 bases and the J gene lost 1 base, with 7 bases spanning the gap. Per the germline V gene, CDR1 is MDHEN and CDR2 is SYDVKM. The CDR3 extends over 12 amino acids. CDR3: CASIDSNTEAFF. In DNA, the CDR3 is TGTGCCAGCATAGACTCGAACACTGAAGCTTTCTTT.

The V and J genes are TRBV5-8 and TRBJ2-5, with 7 positions matching TRBD1. Germline V gene sequence: CDR1 SGHTS, CDR2 YDEGEE. The CDR3 covers 15 residues. With V trimmed by 4 bases and J by 3 bases, 9 bases remained unmatched. The CDR3 here is CASSPHDRVEETQYF. CDR3 sequence (DNA): TGTGCCAGCAGCCCACATGACAGGGTGGAAGAGACCCAGTACTTC.

V is TRBV29-1 and J is TRBJ2-1, with 7 bases fitting TRBD2. Germline CDR1 and CDR2: SQVTM and ANQGSEA. V gave up 3 bases and J gave up 4 bases; unmatched junction bases: 6. The CDR3 runs to 14 residues. The CDR3 spells CSVDFWGGYNEQFF. As DNA, the CDR3 is TGCAGCGTTGACTTCTGGGGGGGTTACAATGAGCAGTTCTTC.

The V and J genes are TRBV6-1 and TRBJ2-7, with 9 bases fitting TRBD1. Germline values: CDR1 MNHNS, CDR2 SASEGT. CDR3 length: 14 amino acids. The CDR3 is CALEGQGRFYEQYF. The CDR3, as DNA: TGTGCTCTGGAGGGACAGGGTAGGTTCTACGAGCAGTACTTC.

The CDR3 coding sequence is TGTGCCAGCAGTCGAAACCCACTCGGGGGGTATGAGCAGTACTTC. It translates to CASSRNPLGGYEQYF. The chain couples TRBV6-5 to TRBJ2-7, with 7 bases identical to TRBD2. Germline CDR1 is MNHEY and CDR2 is SVGAGI. J was trimmed by 7 bases and V by 5 bases; bases with no gene match: 14. The CDR3 is 15 amino acids.

This clone was picked up a small number of times. The CDR3 region has the DNA TGCGCCAGCAGCCACCGACTAGCGGGGGGGCGAGAGACCCAGTACTTC. The encoded protein is CASSHRLAGGRETQYF. The chain employs TRBV4-3 and TRBJ2-5; 14 nucleotides agree with TRBD2. J lost 4 bases, V lost 3 bases, and 4 bases had no gene match. The germline gives CDR1 LGHNA, CDR2 YSLEER. CDR3 length: 16 residues.

The rearrangement links TRBV4-1 to TRBJ2-7; no reliable D call. CDR1 is MGHRA and CDR2 is YSYEKL in the germline V gene. The germline V and J ends were trimmed by 0 bases and 2 bases, with 8 bases remaining between them. This CDR3 contains 14 residues. CDR3 amino acids: CASSQEEYAYEQYF. The CDR3 DNA sequence: TGCGCCAGCAGCCAAGAAGAGTACGCCTACGAGCAGTACTTC.

This sequence joins TRBV6-1 and TRBJ2-5; 15 bases are shared with TRBD2. Trimming cost V 6 bases and J 2 bases; bases outside gene matches: 1. The CDR3 consists of 15 residues. Germline CDR1 and CDR2: MNHNS and SASEGT. CDR3 amino acids: CASRGLAGGQETQYF. CDR3 coding DNA: TGTGCCAGCAGAGGACTAGCGGGGGGGCAAGAGACCCAGTACTTC.

The V call is TRBV7-2, the J call TRBJ2-7, with D possibly matching TRBD1 (6 bases). Per germline, CDR1 SGHTA and CDR2 FQGNSA. The V gene lost 1 base and the J gene lost 2 bases, with 9 bases spanning the gap. This CDR3 comprises 14 residues. As DNA, the CDR3 is TGTGCCAGCAGCTTAGGGACAGCTGCCTACGAGCAGTACTTC. Its protein product is CASSLGTAAYEQYF. Looking up the rest from reference TRBV7-2 and TRBJ2-7 gives the full variable domain: GAGVSQSPSNKVTEKGKDVELRCDPISGHTALYWYRQSLGQGLEFLIYFQGNSAPDKSGLPSDRFSAERTGGSVSTLTIQRTQQEDSAVYLCASSLGTAAYEQYFGPGTRLTVT.

The chain carries TRBV5-4 and TRBJ1-4, with 12 bases identical to TRBD1. CDR1 SGHNT and CDR2 YYREEE come from the germline V gene (reference sequence). The CDR3 is made up of 13 amino acids. The junction had 3 bases not matched to a gene; V was cut back by 7 bases and J by 8 bases. The CDR3 reads CASGTGGREKLFF. The CDR3 DNA reads TGTGCCAGCGGGACAGGGGGCCGGGAAAAACTGTTTTTT.

The rearrangement uses TRBV9 and TRBJ1-1, with 7 positions matching TRBD1. The germline CDR1 and CDR2 sequences are SGDLS and YYNGEE. The ends lost 4 bases at V and 3 bases at J; junction bases unmatched: 6. The CDR3 loop spans 14 amino acids. The CDR3 loop is CASSLTGWDTEAFF. The DNA of the CDR3 is TGTGCCAGCAGCCTGACAGGGTGGGACACTGAAGCTTTCTTT.

A few counts support this clone. The chain links TRBV27 to TRBJ2-2; 10 bases agree with TRBD2. V dropped 5 bases and J dropped 4; count of bases not matched to a gene: 7. CDR3 length: 16 amino acids. The germline gives CDR1 MNHEY, CDR2 SMNVEV (reference sequence). The DNA of the CDR3 is TGTGCCAGCAGTAGGGCGAGCGGGGGGGCCACCGGGGAGCTGTTTTTT. Encoded protein: CASSRASGGATGELFF.